The source of this TCR beta chain is a study of beta chain features in type 1 diabetes. Whole-study findings and limits: Naive, central memory and regulatory TCRB repertoires appeared more similar among patients than healthy donors. Amplification by PCR could prefer shorter templates, with the same effect in patients and controls.

Trimming took 2 bases from V and 14 from J, leaving 15 bases between them. This CDR3 contains 12 residues. CDR1 and CDR2 (germline): LNHNV, YYDKDF (reference sequence). Reverse transcription of all isolated RNA meant that expressed TCRB transcripts were sequenced. Measured with immunoSEQ multiplex PCR; TCRdb has only the in-frame clones, and not every one. The top ten hold less than 0.5% of the sample, which has almost 350,000 clones, roughly 8% seen once. Each of the CD4+ naive, central memory, regulatory and stem cell-like memory populations was sorted via CD45RO/CCR7/CD25/CD127/CD95/CD27. This clone was picked up a small number of times. Its specificity is not known.

The source is a young woman in good health. This sequence joins TRBV15 and TRBJ2-5; D is unclear. Sequenced input: central memory CD4+ T cells from blood. For the CDR3, the DNA is TGTGCCACCAGCAGACGTGAGAGTGCCTTTTACTTC. It translates to CATSRRESAFYF.